The TCR beta chain under discussion was sequenced for a study of neurological immune-mediated disorders. The table lists this clonotype with many counts. Its target is not known. Template-switch 5'RACE cDNA synthesis added a 10-nucleotide unique molecular identifier. From the 5' RACE reads, TCRdb called clonotypes with MiXCR, one entry per CDR3 protein. The sample yields about 70,000 distinct CDR3 sequences, roughly 5% seen once. Study-level results: The expanded clones of different subjects shared no CDR3 amino acid sequences (suggesting private repertoires in all groups).

The CDR3 has 13 residues. Per germline, CDR1 SGHVS and CDR2 FNYEAQ. Trimming took 7 bases from V and 5 from J, leaving 12 bases between them. The TCR sequence derives from a human donor with multiple sclerosis. The donor label of this sample is uncertain. The source material was PBMCs. The gene calls are TRBV7-6 and TRBJ2-1; D perhaps matches TRBD2 (5 bases). In nucleotides, the CDR3 is TGTGCCAGCACCCCGGACTGGAACAATGAGCAGTTCTTC. This codes for CASTPDWNNEQFF. The variable domain in full, with the rest retrieved from reference TRBV7-6 and TRBJ2-1, is GAGVSQSPRYKVTKRGQDVALRCDPISGHVSLYWYRQALGQGPEFLTYFNYEAQQDKSGLPNDRFSAERPEGSISTLTIQRTEQRDSAMYRCASTPDWNNEQFFGPGTRLTVL.